Presented here are 32 T cell receptor beta chains from one specimen sequenced in a study of cytomegalovirus exposure and HLA in healthy donors. PCR involved 60 Vbeta and 13 Jbeta primers. Produced via immunoSEQ multiplex PCR; TCRdb's table is partial and in-frame only. The sample gives fewer than 200,000 clones, 12% of which show up once; over 6.5% is in the top ten. The sequenced material came from PBMCs. All receptors derive from a man in his fifties or sixties in good health and CMV-seropositive.

V gene TRBV5-1 combines with J gene TRBJ2-2, with 9 bases that match TRBD2. The length of the CDR3 is 14 residues. V dropped 5 bases and J dropped 4; count of bases not matched to a gene: 3. Germline CDR1 and CDR2: SGHRS and YFSETQ. The CDR3 here is CASSPSGATGELFF. In nucleotides, the CDR3 is TGCGCCAGCAGTCCTAGCGGGGCCACCGGGGAGCTGTTTTTT.

This clone was detected a few times. This rearrangement joins TRBV15 to TRBJ1-4; 7 bases line up with TRBD1. With V trimmed by 4 bases and J by 3 bases, 8 bases remained unmatched. Germline loops: CDR1 LNHNV, CDR2 YYDKDF (reference sequence). There are 16 residues in the CDR3. The DNA for the CDR3 is TGTGCCACCAGCAAGACACCCGGGACAGCTAATGAAAAACTGTTTTTT. Amino acids: CATSKTPGTANEKLFF.

V gene TRBV9 combines with J gene TRBJ1-1, with 9 positions matching TRBD1. J was trimmed by 1 base and V by 4 bases; bases with no gene match: 2. CDR1 is SGDLS, CDR2 YYNGEE, per germline. The CDR3 has 14 amino acids. CDR3 region: CASSQQGANTEAFF. The CDR3 DNA reads TGTGCCAGCAGCCAACAGGGGGCGAACACTGAAGCTTTCTTT.

This clone was counted a few times. The genes are TRBV28 and TRBJ2-2; 9 bases match TRBD1. Looked up from germline, CDR1 is MDHEN and CDR2 is SYDVKM. The CDR3 contains 15 residues. With V trimmed by 7 bases and J by 4 bases, 7 bases remained unmatched. The CDR3 loop is CASKTGGNPTGELFF. The CDR3 DNA follows: TGTGCCAGCAAAACAGGGGGCAATCCCACCGGGGAGCTGTTTTTT.

A few counts support this clone. The rearrangement uses TRBV6-6 and TRBJ1-1; 10 nucleotides align to TRBD1. Germline V gene sequence: CDR1 MNHNY, CDR2 SVGAGI (reference sequence). V lost 6 bases to trimming and J lost 0 bases; unmatched junction nucleotides: 7. The CDR3 has 16 residues. CDR3 protein: CASSPGTGVMNTEAFF. CDR3 sequence (DNA): TGTGCCAGCAGCCCCGGGACAGGGGTTATGAACACTGAAGCTTTCTTT.

The gene calls are TRBV6-5 and TRBJ1-1; 8 bases match TRBD1. J gave up 3 bases and V 4 bases, and 7 bases lay outside the gene matches. Germline CDR1 reads MNHEY; CDR2 reads SVGAGI. There are 15 residues in the CDR3. CDR3 DNA sequence: TGTGCCAGCAGTTCTGACAGGGGACTATACACTGAAGCTTTCTTT. The encoded protein is CASSSDRGLYTEAFF.

A few counts support this clone. The gene calls are TRBV2 and TRBJ1-6; 9 bases match TRBD1. The CDR3 length is 11 residues. V gave up 4 bases and J gave up 14 bases; unmatched junction bases: 0. Germline V gene sequence: CDR1 SNHLY, CDR2 FYNNEI. This chain's CDR3 is CASSGDRALHF. In DNA, the CDR3 is TGTGCCAGCAGTGGGGACAGGGCCCTCCACTTT.

The V and J genes are TRBV6-5 and TRBJ1-6; a weak D match, TRBD1 (6 bases). Germline V CDR1 and CDR2: MNHEY, SVGAGI. V lost 2 bases and J lost 18, with 14 bases in between. CDR3 length: 12 amino acids. Here the CDR3 reads CASSYGPGVNHF. For the CDR3, the DNA is TGTGCCAGCAGTTACGGGCCAGGGGTTAACCACTTT.

A few counts support this clone. The rearrangement uses TRBV19 and TRBJ1-1; D might be TRBD1 (5 bases). Trimming cost V 3 bases and J 1 base, with 12 bases left between them. Germline CDR1 reads LNHDA; CDR2 reads SQIVND (reference sequence). The CDR3 covers 15 residues. CDR3 nucleotide sequence: TGTGCCAGTAGTATCCCAGGGTGGAGGAACACTGAAGCTTTCTTT. Translation gives CASSIPGWRNTEAFF. Full variable domain (outside the CDR3, taken from reference TRBV19 and TRBJ1-1): DGGITQSPKYLFRKEGQNVTLSCEQNLNHDAMYWYRQDPGQGLRLIYYSQIVNDFQKGDIAEGYSVSREKKESFPLTVTSAQKNPTAFYLCASSIPGWRNTEAFFGQGTRLTVV.

A few counts support this clone. The V call is TRBV9, the J call TRBJ2-7, with 8 bases that match TRBD2. From germline, CDR1 is SGDLS and CDR2 YYNGEE. Trimming at V came to 4 bases and at J to 3 bases, leaving 9 bases not matched to a gene. This CDR3 has 15 residues. The CDR3 DNA is TGTGCCAGCAGCCCACTGGCGGGGGGTTTCTACGAGCAGTACTTC. Its protein is CASSPLAGGFYEQYF.

This clone has just a few counts. The V gene is TRBV5-4, the J gene TRBJ2-3; tentative D call: TRBD1 (5 bases). Germline CDR1 reads SGHNT; CDR2 reads YYREEE (reference sequence). The germline V and J ends were trimmed by 4 bases and 3 bases, with 15 bases remaining between them. CDR3 length: 15 amino acids. The CDR3 DNA reads TGTGCCAGCAGCCAGCCTGGGGCGCTTACAGATACGCAGTATTTT. Translated: CASSQPGALTDTQYF.

The chain employs TRBV28 and TRBJ1-2, with TRBD1 matching over 9 bases. Germline V lookup: CDR1 MDHEN, CDR2 SYDVKM. The CDR3 is 14 residues long. Germline trimming cut 8 bases from V and 6 bases from J; bases unmatched to any gene: 10. The CDR3 reads CASFSPGQGHGYTF. CDR3 in DNA: TGTGCCAGCTTTTCCCCGGGACAGGGACATGGCTACACCTTC.

This clone has more than one count but fewer than ten. The rearrangement uses TRBV9 and TRBJ1-2; 8 positions match TRBD1. The CDR3 has 16 amino acids. Germline V CDR1 and CDR2: SGDLS, YYNGEE. The ends lost 3 bases at V and 1 base at J; junction bases unmatched: 8. CDR3 region: CASSGARDRINYGYTF. The CDR3 DNA follows: TGTGCCAGCAGCGGAGCCCGGGACAGGATTAACTATGGCTACACCTTC.

This clone was counted between two and nine times. The rearrangement links TRBV19 to TRBJ1-2; D gene ambiguous. Trimming pared 9 bases from V and 4 bases from J, leaving 12 bases between. Germline CDR1 LNHDA, CDR2 SQIVND (reference sequence). The CDR3 runs 12 residues. The CDR3: CASHRPGYGYTF. CDR3 sequence (DNA): TGTGCCAGCCATCGGCCGGGCTATGGCTACACCTTC.

This clone was counted between two and nine times. This rearrangement joins TRBV7-2 to TRBJ2-2; TRBD1 is a possible D gene (5 bases). Trimming stripped 2 bases from V and 1 base from J, with 11 bases between. The CDR3 is made up of 16 amino acids. Germline assignment: CDR1 SGHTA and CDR2 FQGNSA. The CDR3 nucleotides are TGTGCCAGCAGCTTACATGGGGCAGGGAACACCGGGGAGCTGTTTTTT. Its protein product is CASSLHGAGNTGELFF.

This clone came up a few times. Written as DNA, the CDR3 is TGTGCCAGCGCTCTGGGAGGGAGCTATGGCTACACCTTC. Its translation is CASALGGSYGYTF. V and J are TRBV7-8 and TRBJ1-2; unclear D gene. V was clipped by 8 bases and J by 4 bases, with 14 bases between them. Germline values: CDR1 SGHVS, CDR2 FQNEAQ. This CDR3 spans 13 amino acids.

This CDR3 is CASSVSVDTGQYF. CDR3 coding DNA: TGTGCCAGCAGCGTCAGCGTGGATACGGGGCAGTACTTC. V usage is TRBV7-6 and J usage is TRBJ2-7; no firm D call. Germline V gives CDR1 SGHVS, CDR2 FNYEAQ. Trimming took 5 bases from V and 9 from J, leaving 17 bases between them. This CDR3 is built from 13 residues.

The genes are TRBV19 and TRBJ1-1, with D tentatively TRBD1 (6 bases). The CDR3 covers 14 residues. V was cut by 6 bases and J by 0 bases, with 11 bases left in between. CDR1 and CDR2 from the germline V gene are LNHDA and SQIVND (reference sequence). The CDR3, as DNA: TGTGCCAGTAGCCGGACAGTAATGAACACTGAAGCTTTCTTT. Its translation: CASSRTVMNTEAFF.

The sample holds a few counts of this clone. The J gene is TRBJ2-6, the V gene TRBV7-9; possibly TRBD1 for D (5 bases). This CDR3 is built from 15 residues. The germline CDR1 and CDR2 sequences are SEHNR and FQNEAQ (reference sequence). Deletions cut 1 base from V and 4 bases from J, with 8 bases between. The CDR3 nucleotides are TGTGCCAGCAGCTTAGGGGGCGTCGGGGCCAACGTCCTGACTTTC. This translates into CASSLGGVGANVLTF.

The chain links TRBV2 to TRBJ2-6; no clear D gene. CDR1 is SNHLY and CDR2 is FYNNEI in the germline V gene. The CDR3 is 15 amino acids. Trimming took off 4 bases at V and 0 bases at J, with 7 bases between the two ends. Here the CDR3 DNA reads TGTGCCAGCAGTGTTGTTATCTCTGGGGCCAACGTCCTGACTTTC. This encodes CASSVVISGANVLTF.

This chain links TRBV19 with TRBJ1-1, with TRBD1 matching over 8 bases. This CDR3 has 14 amino acids. Unmatched junction bases numbered 5, after V lost 7 bases and J lost 1 base. Looked up from germline, CDR1 is LNHDA and CDR2 is SQIVND (reference sequence). The CDR3 spells CASTLDRANTEAFF. The DNA for the CDR3 is TGTGCCAGTACCTTGGACAGGGCGAACACTGAAGCTTTCTTT.

In its sample, this clone was seen a few times. V gene TRBV19 combines with J gene TRBJ2-7; 10 positions agree with TRBD2. CDR1 is LNHDA, CDR2 SQIVND, per germline (reference sequence). With V trimmed by 5 bases and J by 6 bases, 4 bases remained unmatched. The CDR3 consists of 13 residues. This CDR3 reads CASSPSGGGEQYV. CDR3 DNA sequence: TGTGCCAGTAGTCCTAGCGGGGGCGGCGAGCAGTACGTC.

V usage is TRBV30 and J usage is TRBJ1-5; D possibly corresponds to TRBD1 (6 bases). Trimming took off 3 bases at V and 5 bases at J, with 14 bases between the two ends. The CDR3 has 14 amino acids. Germline lookup yields CDR1 GTSNPN and CDR2 SVGIG (reference sequence). CDR3 sequence: CAWSWGGADQPQHF. The CDR3, as DNA: TGTGCCTGGAGCTGGGGGGGGGCCGATCAGCCCCAGCATTTT.

This clone came up a few times. The V and J genes are TRBV4-3 and TRBJ1-2; D is uncertain. Germline loops: CDR1 LGHNA, CDR2 YSLEER. Deletions cut 3 bases from V and 4 bases from J, with 12 bases between. The CDR3 covers 14 residues. The chain's CDR3 is CASSHAGEGYGYTF. The CDR3 DNA reads TGCGCCAGCAGCCATGCGGGAGAGGGCTATGGCTACACCTTC.

This clone was seen a few times. This chain connects TRBV6-1 to TRBJ2-5; 8 bases map to TRBD2. Per germline, CDR1 MNHNS and CDR2 SASEGT. V was clipped by 6 bases and J by 4 bases; unmatched bases: 10. This CDR3 spans 15 amino acids. The CDR3 reads CASSTGSGGLETQYF. The CDR3 DNA reads as TGTGCCAGCAGCACCGGAAGCGGGGGTTTAGAGACCCAGTACTTC.

V gene TRBV6-1 combines with J gene TRBJ2-5; possible D gene TRBD1, 6 bases. The CDR3 is made up of 14 amino acids. Trimming removed 2 bases from V and 4 bases from J, with 11 bases in between. Per germline, CDR1 MNHNS and CDR2 SASEGT. CDR3 nucleotides: TGTGCCAGCAGTGAACTAGTACAGGGAGAGACCCAGTACTTC. Translating it yields CASSELVQGETQYF.

V usage is TRBV6-6 and J usage is TRBJ1-5, with D possibly matching TRBD1 (6 bases). The germline gives CDR1 MNHNY, CDR2 SVGAGI (reference sequence). The CDR3 covers 16 residues. V was trimmed by 0 bases and J by 0 bases, leaving 9 bases between them. The CDR3 is CASSYSRQDSNQPQHF. As DNA, the CDR3 is TGTGCCAGCAGTTACTCGAGACAGGATAGCAATCAGCCCCAGCATTTT.

The chain has TRBV18 and TRBJ2-2; TRBD2 agrees at 9 bases. This CDR3 is built from 16 residues. Germline loops: CDR1 KGHSH, CDR2 LQKENI. J was trimmed by 6 bases and V by 5 bases; bases with no gene match: 10. CDR3 sequence reads: CASSSSSGVGPGELFF. The CDR3 nucleotides read TGTGCCAGCTCAAGTTCTAGCGGGGTCGGACCCGGGGAGCTGTTTTTT.

This clone was seen only a few times. The chain recombines TRBV7-2 with TRBJ1-2; the match to TRBD1 covers 7 bases. Losses at the gene ends were 5 bases for V and 7 bases for J; bases not matched to a gene: 10. Germline V lookup: CDR1 SGHTA, CDR2 FQGNSA. This CDR3 has 14 amino acids. The CDR3 here is CASSRRQGFAGYTF. DNA of the CDR3: TGTGCCAGCAGCCGCCGACAGGGTTTTGCTGGCTACACCTTC.

This clone showed up just a few times. The chain employs TRBV4-1 and TRBJ1-1; D unclear. Germline assignment: CDR1 MGHRA and CDR2 YSYEKL. The CDR3 runs 15 residues. Trimming removed 1 base from V and 8 bases from J, with 17 bases in between. The CDR3 DNA is TGCGCCAGCAGCCAAGTCATGGCCCTTGCTTCCGAAGCTTTCTTT. Protein sequence: CASSQVMALASEAFF.

This clone was counted only a few times. The gene calls are TRBV6-1 and TRBJ2-2; weak D call: TRBD1 (5 bases). Per germline, CDR1 MNHNS and CDR2 SASEGT. The V end lost 2 bases, the J end lost 6 bases, and 13 bases lay between the germline ends. The CDR3 is 15 residues long. The CDR3 bases are TGTGCCAGCAGTGAATTAGTGACAGCTTCCGGGGAGCTGTTTTTT. Its protein product is CASSELVTASGELFF.

This clone came up a few times. The V and J genes are TRBV14 and TRBJ1-1; a weak D match, TRBD1 (5 bases). The CDR3 has 13 amino acids. With 4 bases removed from V and 1 base from J, the gap between germline ends came to 7 bases. CDR1 and CDR2 (germline): SGHDN, FVKESK. This chain's CDR3 is CASSLGQNTEAFF. The CDR3 nucleotides read TGTGCCAGCAGCCTCGGACAGAACACTGAAGCTTTCTTT. Using reference TRBV14 and TRBJ1-1 for the parts outside the CDR3, the full variable domain is EAGVTQFPSHSVIEKGQTVTLRCDPISGHDNLYWYRRVMGKEIKFLLHFVKESKQDESGMPNNRFLAERTGGTYSTLKVQPAELEDSGVYFCASSLGQNTEAFFGQGTRLTVV.